These 6 T cell receptor beta chains originate from one sample sequenced in a study of brain metastases from non-small cell lung cancer. The table came from immunoSEQ multiplex PCR; TCRdb's copy has only in-frame clones and leaves some out. Among about 8,000 clones listed, 70% to 90% were seen once. The sequenced sample was primary lung tumor tissue. The receptor source for this set is a donor over 35 with non-small cell lung cancer.

The chain employs TRBV7-2 and TRBJ2-2; TRBD2 aligns across 10 bases. Unmatched junction bases numbered 7, after V lost 6 bases and J lost 3 bases. Per germline, CDR1 SGHTA and CDR2 FQGNSA. The CDR3 runs 16 residues. The CDR3 is CASRLTSGEYTGELFF. The CDR3 DNA reads TGTGCCAGCAGGTTAACTAGCGGGGAATACACCGGGGAGCTGTTTTTT.

This sequence joins TRBV3-1 (or the pseudogene TRBV3-2) and TRBJ2-1; 13 bases match TRBD2. Per the germline V gene, CDR1 is LGHDT and CDR2 is YNNKEL (reference sequence). V was pared by 4 bases and J by 7 bases, with 7 bases of the junction left unmatched. The CDR3 extends over 16 amino acids. CDR3 DNA: TGTGCCAGCAGCCCGGTACTAGCGGGGGGGAGAAATGAGCAGTTCTTC. Protein product: CASSPVLAGGRNEQFF.

Comment on this clone: A junction boundary mismatches the germline segment, possibly from a read error. The CDR3 loop reads CVSSFGETNQPQHF. Here the CDR3 DNA reads TGTGTCAGCAGCTTCGGCGAGACTAATCAGCCCCAGCATTTT. The rearrangement uses TRBV5-8 and TRBJ1-5; D unresolved. Germline values: CDR1 SGHTS, CDR2 YDEGEE. This CDR3 is built from 14 residues.

V and J are TRBV5-1 and TRBJ2-1; D remains unclear. Germline loops: CDR1 SGHRS, CDR2 YFSETQ. This CDR3 contains 15 residues. V was cut by 3 bases and J by 4 bases, with 14 bases left in between. The CDR3 here is CASSYDSTGYNEQFF. The CDR3 DNA is TGCGCCAGCAGCTATGACTCGACCGGGTACAATGAGCAGTTCTTC.

For the CDR3, the DNA is TGCGCCAGCAGCCAAGAGTTTGGGGACTGGGATCCCCTCCACTTT. It codes for CASSQEFGDWDPLHF. The chain employs TRBV4-3 and TRBJ1-6; TRBD1 is a possible D gene (5 bases). The germline CDR1 and CDR2 sequences are LGHNA and YSLEER. The length of the CDR3 is 15 residues. V dropped 0 bases and J dropped 13 bases, with 16 bases sitting between them.

The CDR3 DNA reads TGTGCCAGCAGCAAAGCGCTGAGTAGCGGGGGGGGTCTAGCCAAAAACATTCAGTACTTC. Protein product: CASSKALSSGGGLAKNIQYF. This sequence joins TRBV21-1 and TRBJ2-4; TRBD2 was called by the table and not checked on the DNA. TRBV21-1 is labeled a pseudogene. This CDR3 region has 20 residues.